This is a list of T cell receptor beta chains from one sample in a study of T cells after yellow fever vaccination. TCRdb processed the 5' RACE reads anew with MiXCR; each CDR3 protein has one entry. The profile shows fewer than 350,000 distinct CDR3 sequences, about 8.7% of them singletons. The sample was PBMCs, taken on the day of the first yellow fever vaccination. Source of these receptors: a man younger than 30 who received the YFV17D yellow fever vaccine. Both conserved end residues are part of each CDR3. Each record gives: J gene, clone size, D gene, V gene, CDR3 protein, CDR3 DNA. D genes are given only for firm matches. A row's size may be missing; if present it is once, few, many or a size class.

j_gene: TRBJ1-2
abundance: -
d_gene: -
v_gene: TRBV4-3
CDR3aa: CASSPFITGLYGYTF
CDR3nt: TGCGCCAGCAGCCCCTTCATCACAGGGCTCTATGGCTACACCTTC

j_gene: TRBJ2-5
abundance: -
d_gene: -
v_gene: TRBV20-1
CDR3aa: CSESSGPQETQYF
CDR3nt: TGCAGTGAATCCTCGGGGCCCCAAGAGACCCAGTACTTC

j_gene: TRBJ1-5
abundance: many
d_gene: -
v_gene: TRBV5-1
CDR3aa: CASSPRAGQPQHF
CDR3nt: TGCGCCAGCAGCCCCCGGGCGGGTCAGCCCCAGCATTTT

j_gene: TRBJ1-1
abundance: few
d_gene: TRBD1
v_gene: TRBV2
CDR3aa: CASSEQGASENEAFF
CDR3nt: TGTGCCAGCAGTGAGCAGGGGGCTTCGGAGAATGAAGCTTTCTTT

j_gene: TRBJ2-5
abundance: few
d_gene: TRBD2
v_gene: TRBV18
CDR3aa: CASSPSPGTSGGETQYF
CDR3nt: TGTGCCAGCTCCCCCTCGCCCGGGACTAGCGGAGGAGAGACCCAGTACTTC

j_gene: TRBJ2-3
abundance: -
d_gene: TRBD2
v_gene: TRBV5-1
CDR3aa: CASSLGPSGGTTDTQYF
CDR3nt: TGCGCCAGCAGCTTGGGGCCTAGCGGGGGGACAACAGATACGCAGTATTTT

j_gene: TRBJ1-3
abundance: many
d_gene: -
v_gene: TRBV5-1
CDR3aa: CASSFGVAGNTIYF
CDR3nt: TGCGCCAGCAGCTTCGGGGTAGCTGGAAACACCATATATTTT

j_gene: TRBJ2-2
abundance: few
d_gene: TRBD2
v_gene: TRBV10-3
CDR3aa: CAISAPLSGVQPNTGELFF
CDR3nt: TGTGCCATCAGTGCCCCCCTTAGCGGGGTCCAACCGAACACCGGGGAGCTGTTTTTT

j_gene: TRBJ2-5
abundance: few
d_gene: TRBD2
v_gene: TRBV20-1
CDR3aa: CSARASGGASETQYF
CDR3nt: TGCAGTGCTAGGGCTAGCGGGGGGGCCAGCGAGACCCAGTACTTC

j_gene: TRBJ1-1
abundance: few
d_gene: -
v_gene: TRBV30
CDR3aa: CAWKPMNTEAFF
CDR3nt: TGTGCCTGGAAGCCCATGAACACTGAAGCTTTCTTT

j_gene: TRBJ1-2
abundance: -
d_gene: -
v_gene: TRBV5-1
CDR3aa: CASRNREVNYGYTF
CDR3nt: TGCGCCAGCAGGAACCGGGAGGTCAACTATGGCTACACCTTC

j_gene: TRBJ2-1
abundance: -
d_gene: -
v_gene: TRBV7-2
CDR3aa: CASKRQSSYNEQFF
CDR3nt: TGTGCCAGCAAAAGACAGTCCTCCTACAATGAGCAGTTCTTC

j_gene: TRBJ2-1
abundance: many
d_gene: -
v_gene: TRBV14
CDR3aa: CASSPLRDNEQFF
CDR3nt: TGTGCCAGCAGCCCGCTGCGAGACAATGAGCAGTTCTTC

j_gene: TRBJ2-7
abundance: few
d_gene: -
v_gene: TRBV5-1
CDR3aa: CASSLATAYEQYF
CDR3nt: TGCGCCAGCAGCTTGGCGACTGCTTACGAGCAGTACTTC

j_gene: TRBJ2-1
abundance: -
d_gene: TRBD2
v_gene: TRBV7-2
CDR3aa: CASSLVSRGLADNEQFF
CDR3nt: TGTGCCAGCAGCTTGGTCTCTCGGGGACTAGCTGACAATGAGCAGTTCTTC

j_gene: TRBJ2-3
abundance: many
d_gene: -
v_gene: TRBV20-1
CDR3aa: CSARERAEWTDTQYF
CDR3nt: TGCAGTGCTAGAGAGCGGGCTGAGTGGACAGATACGCAGTATTTT

j_gene: TRBJ2-3
abundance: -
d_gene: TRBD2
v_gene: TRBV25-1
CDR3aa: CASSEPSSGGADTQYF
CDR3nt: TGTGCCAGCAGTGAACCCTCTAGCGGGGGGGCAGATACGCAGTATTTT

j_gene: TRBJ1-1
abundance: many
d_gene: -
v_gene: TRBV12-3/TRBV12-4
CDR3aa: CAIAGFTEAFF
CDR3nt: TGTGCCATAGCGGGGTTTACTGAAGCTTTCTTT

j_gene: TRBJ2-7
abundance: -
d_gene: TRBD1
v_gene: TRBV2
CDR3aa: CASSAGTGFYEQYF
CDR3nt: TGTGCCAGCAGTGCCGGGACAGGGTTCTACGAGCAGTACTTC

j_gene: TRBJ2-5
abundance: few
d_gene: -
v_gene: TRBV4-2
CDR3aa: CASSQGVNPSAGQETQYF
CDR3nt: TGTGCCAGCAGCCAAGGGGTCAATCCTAGCGCGGGCCAAGAGACCCAGTACTTC

j_gene: TRBJ2-2
abundance: many
d_gene: -
v_gene: TRBV2
CDR3aa: CASAQQRNTGELFF
CDR3nt: TGTGCCAGCGCCCAACAGAGGAACACCGGGGAGCTGTTTTTT

j_gene: TRBJ1-6
abundance: -
d_gene: TRBD1
v_gene: TRBV10-3
CDR3aa: CAIARDSSYNSPLHF
CDR3nt: TGTGCCATCGCCCGGGACAGCTCCTATAATTCACCCCTCCACTTT

j_gene: TRBJ2-3
abundance: -
d_gene: -
v_gene: TRBV4-1
CDR3aa: CASSQDLHRASSDTQYF
CDR3nt: TGCGCCAGCAGCCAAGATCTACACCGGGCCTCGTCGGATACGCAGTATTTT

j_gene: TRBJ1-2
abundance: -
d_gene: -
v_gene: TRBV18
CDR3aa: CASSPGQISTYGYTF
CDR3nt: TGTGCCAGCTCACCCGGACAGATCTCTACCTATGGCTACACCTTC

j_gene: TRBJ1-3
abundance: -
d_gene: -
v_gene: TRBV5-5
CDR3aa: CASSLGVDRQHSGNTIYF
CDR3nt: TGTGCCAGCAGCTTGGGTGTTGACAGACAACACTCTGGAAACACCATATATTTT

j_gene: TRBJ2-1
abundance: few
d_gene: TRBD2
v_gene: TRBV24-1
CDR3aa: CATSVGGGNNEQFF
CDR3nt: TGTGCCACCAGTGTCGGGGGGGGAAACAATGAGCAGTTCTTC

j_gene: TRBJ2-7
abundance: many
d_gene: -
v_gene: TRBV23-1
CDR3aa: CASSLWAFYEQYF
CDR3nt: TGCGCCAGCAGTCTTTGGGCCTTTTACGAGCAGTACTTC

j_gene: TRBJ2-3
abundance: -
d_gene: TRBD2
v_gene: TRBV20-1
CDR3aa: CSAEAGDSTDTQYF
CDR3nt: TGCAGTGCGGAAGCGGGGGACAGCACAGATACGCAGTATTTT